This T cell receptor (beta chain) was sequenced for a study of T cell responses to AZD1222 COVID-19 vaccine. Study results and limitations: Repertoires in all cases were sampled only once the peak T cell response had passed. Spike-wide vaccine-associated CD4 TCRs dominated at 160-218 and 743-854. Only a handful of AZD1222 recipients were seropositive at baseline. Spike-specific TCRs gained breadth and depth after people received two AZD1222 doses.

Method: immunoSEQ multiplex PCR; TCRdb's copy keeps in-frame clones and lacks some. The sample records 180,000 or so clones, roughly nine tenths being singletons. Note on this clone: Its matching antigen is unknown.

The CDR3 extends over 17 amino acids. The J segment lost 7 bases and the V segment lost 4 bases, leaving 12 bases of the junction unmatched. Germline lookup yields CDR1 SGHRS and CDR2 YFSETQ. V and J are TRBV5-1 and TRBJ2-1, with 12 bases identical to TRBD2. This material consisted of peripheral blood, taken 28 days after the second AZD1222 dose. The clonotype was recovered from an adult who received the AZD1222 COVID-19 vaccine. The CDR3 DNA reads TGCGCCAGCAGCATTGTCAGGACTAGCGGGATCTGGAATGAGCAGTTCTTC. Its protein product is CASSIVRTSGIWNEQFF.